This passage covers 14 T cell receptor beta chains from one sample sequenced in a study of blood T cell repertoires in COVID-19. Sequenced by immunoSEQ multiplex PCR; TCRdb stores in-frame clones only, minus some. The data show tens of thousands of clones, 87% seen once. The sequenced sample consisted of peripheral blood. The receptors come from a man aged 40-50 years with COVID-19, enrolled during active disease.

V is TRBV2 and J is TRBJ1-4; D perhaps matches TRBD1 (5 bases). V was shortened by 7 bases and J by 8 bases, with 17 bases between the two germline ends. The CDR3 has 14 residues. Germline V CDR1 and CDR2: SNHLY, FYNNEI. The CDR3 DNA reads as TGTGCCAGCAAGGTTTCCTATGCAGGGGAAAAACTGTTTTTT. Protein sequence: CASKVSYAGEKLFF.

The chain joins TRBV6-5 to TRBJ2-3; maybe TRBD2 (6 bases). The CDR3 covers 14 residues. V lost 6 bases and J 1 base, leaving 11 bases between the germline ends. The germline V gene encodes CDR1 MNHEY and CDR2 SVGAGI. The CDR3 bases are TGTGCCAGCAGGTTGGGCGGGGGCACAGATACGCAGTATTTT. This codes for CASRLGGGTDTQYF.

The chain combines TRBV5-1 with TRBJ2-3; 7 nucleotides agree with TRBD2. Trimming took 4 bases from V and 14 from J; bases not matched to a gene: 7. This CDR3 has 11 residues. The germline gives CDR1 SGHRS, CDR2 YFSETQ. The CDR3 sequence is CASSGGDAWYF. The CDR3 nucleotides read TGCGCCAGCAGCGGGGGGGATGCGTGGTATTTT.

The chain links TRBV5-4 to TRBJ1-2, with TRBD1 as a possible D gene (6 bases). Germline CDR1 and CDR2: SGHNT and YYREEE (reference sequence). The CDR3 is 15 amino acids. Trimming took 5 bases from V and 2 from J, leaving 16 bases between them. The chain's CDR3 is CASRPGTTTNYGYTF. In DNA, the CDR3 is TGTGCCAGCAGGCCCGGGACAACCACCAACTATGGCTACACCTTC.

The rearrangement links TRBV7-9 to TRBJ2-3; TRBD2 might be the D (6 bases). The CDR3 runs to 13 residues. CDR1 SEHNR and CDR2 FQNEAQ come from the germline V gene (reference sequence). V was pared by 8 bases and J by 10 bases, with 19 bases between. DNA for the CDR3: TGTGCCAGCGGACTGGCTGGGCCGGGGGCGCAGTATTTT. It yields the protein CASGLAGPGAQYF. The entire variable domain, with the rest obtained from reference TRBV7-9 and TRBJ2-3, is as follows: DTGVSQNPRHKITKRGQNVTFRCDPISEHNRLYWYRQTLGQGPEFLTYFQNEAQLEKSRLLSDRFSAERPKGSFSTLEIQRTEQGDSAMYLCASGLAGPGAQYFGPGTRLTVL.

V and J are TRBV4-1 and TRBJ2-7; 8 positions match TRBD1. V was pared by 2 bases and J by 0 bases, with 6 bases of the junction left unmatched. The CDR3 loop spans 16 amino acids. Germline lookup yields CDR1 MGHRA and CDR2 YSYEKL. The CDR3 DNA follows: TGCGCCAGCAGCCAACAAACCGACAGGGGCTCCTACGAGCAGTACTTC. This gives the protein CASSQQTDRGSYEQYF.

V usage is TRBV5-1 and J usage is TRBJ2-5; 9 positions match TRBD1. CDR3 length: 15 amino acids. V lost 4 bases to trimming and J lost 1 base; unmatched junction nucleotides: 5. Germline V gene data show CDR1 as SGHRS and CDR2 as YFSETQ. The CDR3 nucleotides read TGCGCCAGCAGCGAGGGACAGGGACCCCAAGAGACCCAGTACTTC. Its translation: CASSEGQGPQETQYF.

This chain uses TRBV3-1 (or the pseudogene TRBV3-2) with TRBJ2-1, with 9 bases fitting TRBD1. CDR3 length equals 15 residues. CDR1 is LGHDT, CDR2 YNNKEL, per germline (reference sequence). The junction had 6 bases not matched to a gene; V was cut back by 1 base and J by 8 bases. For the CDR3, the DNA is TGTGCCAGCAGCCAAGTGGGGACAGGGACCGATGAGCAGTTCTTC. This translates into CASSQVGTGTDEQFF.

The chain has TRBV18 and TRBJ1-1; perhaps TRBD1 as D (6 bases). V dropped 5 bases and J dropped 1 base, with 17 bases sitting between them. This CDR3 region has 16 residues. Germline CDR1 is KGHSH and CDR2 is LQKENI. In DNA, the CDR3 is TGTGCCAGCTCATCAGGGGACTATGGCGGGAACACTGAAGCTTTCTTT. This gives the protein CASSSGDYGGNTEAFF.

The CDR3 DNA is TGTGCCAGAGTAGAGGGCGACATCAAAGCTTTCTTT. The encoded protein is CARVEGDIKAFF. V and J are TRBV21-1 and TRBJ1-1. TRBV21-1 is a known pseudogene. The CDR3 consists of 12 residues.

The V and J genes are TRBV28 and TRBJ1-1; 9 positions match TRBD1. Looked up from germline, CDR1 is MDHEN and CDR2 is SYDVKM. The CDR3 length is 14 residues. V lost 7 bases and J lost 7; bases outside the gene matches: 10. CDR3 DNA sequence: TGTGCCAGCACCATCCCCGACAGGGGGAATGAAGCTTTCTTT. Its protein product is CASTIPDRGNEAFF.

The count of this clone is one. This sequence joins TRBV27 and TRBJ1-5, with D hard to call. The V gene's germline CDR1 is MNHEY and CDR2 SMNVEV (reference sequence). V shed 5 bases and J shed 7 bases, with 9 bases lying between them. The CDR3 runs 12 residues. The CDR3 DNA reads TGTGCCAGCAGTCCACCCGGGCAGCCCCAGCATTTT. Encoded protein: CASSPPGQPQHF.

This chain links TRBV19 with TRBJ1-5, with D perhaps matching TRBD1 (6 bases). V was pared by 2 bases and J by 3 bases, with 8 bases between. From germline, CDR1 is LNHDA and CDR2 SQIVND (reference sequence). The CDR3 spans 14 residues. CDR3 region: CASSIQGHNQPQHF. The CDR3 bases are TGTGCCAGTAGTATACAGGGGCACAATCAGCCCCAGCATTTT.

This chain connects TRBV6-1 to TRBJ2-1; no definite D call. Germline V gene data show CDR1 as MNHNS and CDR2 as SASEGT. The V and J ends lost 1 base and 9 bases respectively, with 4 bases between them. The CDR3 has 11 residues. Here the CDR3 DNA reads TGTGCCAGCAGTGAAGGGGCTGAGCAGTTCTTC. It yields the protein CASSEGAEQFF.